The next 5 T cell receptor beta chains were all read from a single sample in a study of T cells in Graves' hyperthyroidism and ophthalmopathy. RNA transcripts yielded amplified TCR beta CDR3 regions. TCR CDR3 regions were first amplified by RT-PCR with HTBI primers. TCRdb re-called the multiplex PCR reads through MiXCR, storing one row per CDR3 protein. The sample contains roughly 99,000 distinct CDR3 sequences, approximately 16% of which appear only once. The source material was blood. Receptors originate from a woman aged 45 to 65 with Graves' hyperthyroidism.

This clonotype was counted at least ten times. The rearrangement uses TRBV19 and TRBJ1-2; 9 bases map to TRBD1. The V gene's germline CDR1 is LNHDA and CDR2 SQIVND (reference sequence). With 5 bases clipped from V and 6 bases from J, the junction kept 7 bases outside the gene matches. This CDR3 comprises 14 residues. This CDR3 is CASSGNRGLNGYTF. DNA of the CDR3: TGTGCCAGTAGTGGAAACAGGGGGCTGAATGGCTACACCTTC.

At least ten counts were recorded for this clonotype. The V call is TRBV28, the J call TRBJ2-5; perhaps TRBD2 as D (6 bases). The CDR3 length is 16 residues. Germline V lookup: CDR1 MDHEN, CDR2 SYDVKM. V shed 4 bases and J shed 1 base, with 16 bases lying between them. CDR3 loop: CASSSPRLGGQETQYF. The CDR3 DNA sequence: TGTGCCAGCAGTTCCCCGCGACTCGGGGGCCAAGAGACCCAGTACTTC.

The chain has TRBV11-3 and TRBJ2-6; TRBD1 agrees at 8 bases. The germline gives CDR1 SGHNT, CDR2 YENEEA. This CDR3 contains 17 residues. Trimming took 6 bases from V and 0 from J; bases not matched to a gene: 7. In DNA, the CDR3 is TGTGCCAGCAGACCGGGACAGGACTACTCTGGGGCCAACGTCCTGACTTTC. This encodes CASRPGQDYSGANVLTF.

The chain is built from TRBV4-1 and TRBJ2-1, with 10 nucleotides matching TRBD2. V trimming: 1 base; J trimming: 8 bases; junction bases outside the gene matches: 11. The CDR3 covers 17 residues. Germline CDR1 reads MGHRA; CDR2 reads YSYEKL. The DNA for the CDR3 is TGCGCCAGCAGCCAAGCACGGGCTAGCGGGGGCCTCCATGAGCAGTTCTTC. Translated, it gives CASSQARASGGLHEQFF.

This clonotype has ten or more counts. The V gene is TRBV30, the J gene TRBJ1-3; TRBD1 is a possible D gene (5 bases). Germline V lookup: CDR1 GTSNPN, CDR2 SVGIG (reference sequence). The CDR3 loop spans 14 amino acids. Deletions cut 4 bases from V and 4 bases from J, with 14 bases between. The CDR3 nucleotides read TGTGCCTGGAACTTGGTGGACATCGGAAACACCATATATTTT. It codes for CAWNLVDIGNTIYF. Full variable domain (remainder filled in from reference TRBV30 and TRBJ1-3): SQTIHQWPATLVQPVGSPLSLECTVEGTSNPNLYWYRQAAGRGLQLLFYSVGIGQISSEVPQNLSASRPQDRQFILSSKKLLLSDSGFYLCAWNLVDIGNTIYFGEGSWLTVV.